This T cell receptor (beta chain) was captured in a study of OX40 agonist ivuxolimab in advanced cancers. On the study more broadly: Patients were dosed with the agonistic anti-OX40 (CD134) antibody ivuxolimab. The dose-escalation cohort had hepatocellular carcinoma, melanoma, renal cell or head and neck cancer. Findings and limits, study-wide: Antigen specificity was not determined for the expanded peripheral T cells. Doses of 0.1 to 3.0 mg/kg were accompanied by clonal expansion of CD4+ and CD8+ blood T cells by week 6.

This clone was recorded a few times. Its matching antigen is unknown. Here immunoSEQ multiplex PCR was the method, and the copy in TCRdb shows in-frame clones only, minus some. This sample has 60,000 to 85,000 clones, with 90% found just once. This CDR3 is built from 12 residues. Germline CDR1 SNHLY, CDR2 FYNNEI. Between the trimmed V and J ends, which lost 6 bases and 8 bases, there was a span of 10 bases. The chain employs TRBV2 and TRBJ1-4, with D tentatively TRBD1 (5 bases). The sample consisted of CD4+ or CD8+ T cells sorted from blood, taken in a trial of the OX40 agonist ivuxolimab. The origin of this receptor is an adult with an advanced solid tumor such as melanoma, head and neck, liver or kidney cancer. The DNA for the CDR3 is TGTGCCAGCAGGGCAGGGCTGGAAAAACTGTTTTTT. Its protein product is CASRAGLEKLFF.